Sequencing of this T cell receptor beta chain was carried out in a study of CD8 T cells in Susac syndrome. Broader study findings: The number of Susac-specific public clones found was 15 to 20 in total CD8+ repertoires and a few in CD8+ TEMRA repertoires.

Reverse transcription of roughly 0.45 to 1 ug RNA used random hexamers. TCR beta CDR3 was amplified by immunoSEQ multiplex PCR. This amplification extended across 54 Vbeta and 13 Jbeta segments. TCRdb re-analysed the immunoSEQ multiplex PCR reads in MiXCR, keeping a single row per CDR3 protein. Altogether approximately 50,000 distinct CDR3 sequences are present, more than 85% being singletons, with the ten largest covering roughly 0.8%. Remarks on this clonotype: Its antigen is not identified.

The CDR3 loop spans 16 amino acids. V was trimmed by 6 bases and J by 4 bases, leaving 24 bases between them. Germline V gives CDR1 DFQATT, CDR2 SNEGSKA (reference sequence). The chain carries TRBV20-1 and TRBJ1-2, with D tentatively TRBD1 (6 bases). Sequenced: CD8+ T cells from PBMCs. This sequence originates from a human donor with Susac syndrome. The CDR3 loop reads CSANPGHGSPLYGYTF. For the CDR3, the DNA is TGCAGTGCAAATCCGGGACACGGATCTCCTCTCTATGGCTACACCTTC.